This TCR beta chain was profiled in a study of T cell responses to AZD1222 COVID-19 vaccine. Study in general: Both about-4-week and about-12-week second-dose recipients were combined. General study points: An increase in Spike-specific TCR breadth and depth was observed after two AZD1222 doses. CD4 TCRs associated with vaccination spanned spike, dominating at 160-218 and 743-854.

Concerning this clone: Antigen unknown.

There are 17 residues in the CDR3. J was trimmed by 3 bases and V by 4 bases; bases with no gene match: 11. CDR1 is MNHEY, CDR2 SVGEGT, per germline. Sequencing used immunoSEQ multiplex PCR; TCRdb keeps in-frame clones, though not all of them. This table has about 180,000 clones, approximately 91% appearing once. This chain links TRBV6-2 or TRBV6-3 with TRBJ2-1, with 8 positions matching TRBD2. This sample comprised peripheral blood, obtained on day 0 of AZD1222 vaccination. This sequence originates from an adult in good health. The CDR3 region is CASSSTRTSSNYNEQFF. The CDR3 bases are TGTGCCAGCAGTTCCACCCGGACTAGCTCAAACTACAATGAGCAGTTCTTC.